This T cell receptor (beta chain) originates from a study of PD-1 blockade in classical Hodgkin lymphoma. Whole-study findings and limits: Complete responders' baseline diversity resembled that of newly diagnosed patients. Unlike CD8+ TCR diversity, which did not rise significantly by C4D1, CD4+ TCR diversity did. Newly diagnosed patients were reported to start with lower TCR diversity than healthy donors.

V gave up 9 bases and J gave up 0 bases, with 12 bases separating them. CDR1 and CDR2 from the germline V gene are SNHLY and FYNNEI. The CDR3 totals 14 residues. With regard to this clone: The antigen remains undetermined.

Only in-frame clones appear in the TCRdb table, and some are missing; sequencing was by immunoSEQ multiplex PCR. The table includes tens of thousands of clones, under 90% detected once. Relapses following autologous stem cell transplantation were seen in all patients, with brentuximab vedotin exposure varying. Sequencing was performed on peripheral blood mononuclear cells (PBMCs), taken at baseline. The receptor was isolated from a human donor with classical Hodgkin lymphoma. V is TRBV2 and J is TRBJ1-3; D gene unclear. CDR3 amino acids: CASAAETSGNTIYF. The CDR3 region has the DNA TGTGCCAGTGCCGCAGAAACCTCTGGAAACACCATATATTTT.